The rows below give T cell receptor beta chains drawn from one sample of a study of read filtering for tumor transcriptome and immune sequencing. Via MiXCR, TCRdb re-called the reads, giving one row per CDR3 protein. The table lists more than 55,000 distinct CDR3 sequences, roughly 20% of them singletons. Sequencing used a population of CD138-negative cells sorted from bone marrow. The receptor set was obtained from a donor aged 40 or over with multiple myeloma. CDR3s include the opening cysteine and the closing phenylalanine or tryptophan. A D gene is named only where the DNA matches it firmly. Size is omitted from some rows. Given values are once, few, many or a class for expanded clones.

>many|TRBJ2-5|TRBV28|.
TGTGCCAGCCTCGGCCAAGAGACCCAGTACTTC
CASLGQETQYF
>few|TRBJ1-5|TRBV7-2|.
TGTGCCAGCAGCTTCCATTCCCCGGACGGGGGAAATCAGCCCCAGCATTTT
CASSFHSPDGGNQPQHF
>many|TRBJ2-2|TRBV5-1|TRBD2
TGCGCCAGCAGCTTGAAGCTAGCGGGGAACACCGGGGAGCTGTTTTTT
CASSLKLAGNTGELFF
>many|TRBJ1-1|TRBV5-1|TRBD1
TGCGCCAGCAGCCAAGGACAGGGAGGATATACTGAAGCTTTCTTT
CASSQGQGGYTEAFF
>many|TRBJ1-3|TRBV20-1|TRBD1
TGCAGTGCCGTCCGACAGGGGACTGGAAACACCATATATTTT
CSAVRQGTGNTIYF
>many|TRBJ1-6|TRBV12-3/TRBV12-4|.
TGTGCCAGCGGGGGGAGCTCCTATAATTCACCCCTCCACTTT
CASGGSSYNSPLHF
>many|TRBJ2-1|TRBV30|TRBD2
TGTGCCTGGAGGCGCCGGGGGGAAGAGCAGTTCTTC
CAWRRRGEEQFF
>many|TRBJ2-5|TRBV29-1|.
TGCAGCGTTGGGAGTTCGTGGGAGACCCAGTACTTC
CSVGSSWETQYF
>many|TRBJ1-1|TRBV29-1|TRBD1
TGCAGCGTTGGACCAGCCGGGACAGGGGGAACTGAAGCTTTCTTT
CSVGPAGTGGTEAFF
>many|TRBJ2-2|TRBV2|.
TGTGCCAGCACCCTACTAGACTTGAGCGCCGGGGAGCTGTTTTTT
CASTLLDLSAGELFF
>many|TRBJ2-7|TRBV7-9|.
TGTGCCAGCAGCTTAGGGGTCGGCGAGCAGTACTTC
CASSLGVGEQYF
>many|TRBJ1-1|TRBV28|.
TGTGCCAGCAGACCAGGGATTAGTGGGGCTGAAGCTTTCTTT
CASRPGISGAEAFF
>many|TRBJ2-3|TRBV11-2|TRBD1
TGTGCCAGCAGCTCGGACAGGCCAACGCAGTATTTT
CASSSDRPTQYF
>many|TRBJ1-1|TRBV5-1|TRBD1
TGCGCCAGCAGCCTGGCAGGGGGCTTGACTGAAGCTTTCTTT
CASSLAGGLTEAFF
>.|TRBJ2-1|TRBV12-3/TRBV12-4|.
TGTGCCAGCAGTTTTAGTGGGGGACCTAATGAGCAGTTCTTC
CASSFSGGPNEQFF
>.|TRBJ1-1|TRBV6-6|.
TGTGCCAGCAGTTACTTAGGACCCACCAAGGACACTGAAGATTTCTTT
CASSYLGPTKDTEDFF
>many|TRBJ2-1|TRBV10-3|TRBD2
TGTGCCATCAGTTCCTCCAGGACTAGCGGGGGTAATGAGCAGTTCTTC
CAISSSRTSGGNEQFF
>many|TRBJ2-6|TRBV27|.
TGTGCCAGCAGTTTGGGACTCCTCTCTGGGGCCAACGTCCTGACTTTC
CASSLGLLSGANVLTF
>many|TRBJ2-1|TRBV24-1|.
TGTGCCACCAGTGACCCGGGACGGCACAATGAGCAGTTCTTC
CATSDPGRHNEQFF
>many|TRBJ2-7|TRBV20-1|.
TGCAGTGCTAGTGACGTAGACAGAACAGCCTACGAGCAGTACTTC
CSASDVDRTAYEQYF
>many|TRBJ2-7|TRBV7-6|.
TGTGCCAGCAGCTCCTCGGTCTACGAGCAGTACTTC
CASSSSVYEQYF
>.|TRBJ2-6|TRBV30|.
TGTGCCTGGGGTAAGGGGATACGAGCGGATGGGGCCAACGTCCTGACTTTC
CAWGKGIRADGANVLTF
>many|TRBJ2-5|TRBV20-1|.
TGCAGTGCTAGGGGCCCTGGGGAGACCCAGTACTTC
CSARGPGETQYF
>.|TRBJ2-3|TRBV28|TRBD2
TGTGCCAGCGGAAAGCTAGCGGGACTGGCAGATACGCAGTATTTT
CASGKLAGLADTQYF
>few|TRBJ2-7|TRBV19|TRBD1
TGTGCCAGTAAGGGACAGCCGTCTAACTACGAGCAGTACTTC
CASKGQPSNYEQYF
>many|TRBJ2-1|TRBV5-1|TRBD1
TGCGCCAGCAGCGCGGAGTTCCGGGACAGGGGGCGAAATGAGCAGTTCTTC
CASSAEFRDRGRNEQFF
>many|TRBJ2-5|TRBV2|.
TGTGCCAGCAGGGAGACAGTAAATCGCCAAGAGACCCAGTACTTC
CASRETVNRQETQYF
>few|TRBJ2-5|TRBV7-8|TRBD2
TGTGCCAGCAGCTACAGGACTCCAGGACTAGCGGGAGGGGAGACCCAGTACTTC
CASSYRTPGLAGGETQYF
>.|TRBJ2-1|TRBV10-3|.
TGTACCATCACTGAGTCCGGACTCTCTCTCAACAATGAGCAGTTCTTC
CTITESGLSLNNEQFF
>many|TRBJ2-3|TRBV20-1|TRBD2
TGCAGTGCTAGGGGGACTAGCGGGAGAACAGATACGCAGTATTTT
CSARGTSGRTDTQYF
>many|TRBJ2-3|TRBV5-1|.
TGTGCCAGCAGTTTGGGAGATACGCAGTATTTT
CASSLGDTQYF
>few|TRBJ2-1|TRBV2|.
TGTGCCAGCAGCCCAGGCCGGGCCCAGAGATACAATGAGCAGTTCTTC
CASSPGRAQRYNEQFF
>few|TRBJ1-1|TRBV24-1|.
TGTGCCACCAGCCCAGGGGATAACACTGAAGCTTTCTTT
CATSPGDNTEAFF
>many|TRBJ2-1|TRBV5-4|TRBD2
TGTGCCAGCAGCTTGGCCAAGGGTCTCGTCGCGGGGGGGCGTAATGGGGAGCAGTTCTTC
CASSLAKGLVAGGRNGEQFF
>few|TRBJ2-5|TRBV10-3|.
TGTGCCATCAGTGACCTCGGCGGGGGCAGAGAGACCCAGTACTTC
CAISDLGGGRETQYF
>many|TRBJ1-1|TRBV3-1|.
TGTGCCAGCAGCCAAGTCGCAGGGGACTACACTGAAGCTTTCTTT
CASSQVAGDYTEAFF
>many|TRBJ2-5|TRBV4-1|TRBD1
TGCGCCAGCAGCCCGACAGGGAACCGGGTCCAAGAGACCCAGTACTTC
CASSPTGNRVQETQYF
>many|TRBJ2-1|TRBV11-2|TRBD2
TGTGCCAGCAGCTCAGGCGGGGCTAGCGGACTTGGGGGGTACAATGAGCAGTTCTTC
CASSSGGASGLGGYNEQFF
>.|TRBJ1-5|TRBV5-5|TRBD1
TGTGCCAACAGACCCGGGACAGGCAATCAGCCCCAGCATTTT
CANRPGTGNQPQHF
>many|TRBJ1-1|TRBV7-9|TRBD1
TGTGCCAGCAGCCAGGGCCCGACAGGGATGAACACTGAAGCTTTCTTT
CASSQGPTGMNTEAFF
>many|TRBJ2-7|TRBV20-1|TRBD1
TGCAGTGCTAGAGATTCCGGGACAGGGGTGAGAGCAGCCTACGAGCAGTACTTC
CSARDSGTGVRAAYEQYF
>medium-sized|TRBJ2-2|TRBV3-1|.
TGTGCCAGCAGCCAAGAGATGGGAGTGTGGGGGGCCCGCGGCGGGGAGCTGTTTTTT
CASSQEMGVWGARGGELFF
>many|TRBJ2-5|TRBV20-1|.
TGCAGTGCTAGGGGCCCTACTGGGGAGACCCAGTACTTC
CSARGPTGETQYF
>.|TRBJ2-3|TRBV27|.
TGTGCCAGCAGCGAGCAGTCAGATACGCAGTATTTT
CASSEQSDTQYF
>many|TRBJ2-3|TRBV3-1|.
TGTGCCAGCAGCCAAGATCACCATAAATGGGCGCAGTATTTT
CASSQDHHKWAQYF
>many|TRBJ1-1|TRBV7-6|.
TGTGCCAGCAGCTTGTATGGGGACACTGAAGCTTTCTTT
CASSLYGDTEAFF
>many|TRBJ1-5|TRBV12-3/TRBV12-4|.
TGTGCCAGCACCCTGCAAGGGAAACAGCCCCAGCATTTT
CASTLQGKQPQHF
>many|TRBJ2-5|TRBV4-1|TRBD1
TGCGCCAGCAGCCAATTACAGGGGTCGGGGGAGACCCAGTACTTC
CASSQLQGSGETQYF
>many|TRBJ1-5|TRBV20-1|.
TGCAGTGCTAGGAGGGGTCGGGGCAATCAGCCCCAGCATTTT
CSARRGRGNQPQHF
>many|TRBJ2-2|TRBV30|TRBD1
TGTGCCTGGATTTCAGGGACAGGGGCGGGTGGGGAGCTGTTTTTT
CAWISGTGAGGELFF
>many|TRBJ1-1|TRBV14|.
TGTGCCAGCAGCCCCACAGGGCTATTCGGCGAAGCTTTCTTT
CASSPTGLFGEAFF
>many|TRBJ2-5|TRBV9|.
TGTGCCAGCACCGCGTATGCCGGTAGCCGAGAGACCCAGTACTTC
CASTAYAGSRETQYF
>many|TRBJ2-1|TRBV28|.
TGTGCCAGCAGTTCGAACCACAATGAGCAGTTCTTC
CASSSNHNEQFF
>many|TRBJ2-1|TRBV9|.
TGTGCCAGCAGCGTAGAGGGAGTCAATGAGCAGTTCTTC
CASSVEGVNEQFF
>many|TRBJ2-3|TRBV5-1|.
TGCGCCAGCAGACAGGGTGGGCACACAGATACGCAGTATTTT
CASRQGGHTDTQYF
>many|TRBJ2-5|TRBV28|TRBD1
TGTGCCAGCAGTTTTGGGGGACAGGGCGGTGAGACCCAGTACTTC
CASSFGGQGGETQYF
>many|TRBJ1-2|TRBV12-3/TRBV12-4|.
TGTGCCAGCAGTTTGCAGGGATGGACGTCGAATGGCTACACCTTC
CASSLQGWTSNGYTF
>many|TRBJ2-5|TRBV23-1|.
TGCGCCAGCAGTCTTACTACCAGGTTGAGGGACGGGAAGGGAGAGACCCAGTACTTC
CASSLTTRLRDGKGETQYF
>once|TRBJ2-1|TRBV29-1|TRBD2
TGCAGCGTTCCAACTAGCGGGAGTGATGGGCAGTTCTTC
CSVPTSGSDGQFF
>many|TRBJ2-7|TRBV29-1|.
TGCAGCGTTGCTGTAGGGAGAGTAGGCGAGCAGTACTTC
CSVAVGRVGEQYF